This TCR beta chain was identified in a study of identical twins. General study results and limits: Twin sharing of out-of-frame TCR alpha was underestimated by models in monozygotic pairs.

With respect to this clonotype: As yet, its antigen is unknown.

Between the trimmed V and J ends, which lost 5 bases and 5 bases, there was a span of 15 bases. The germline CDR1 and CDR2 sequences are LGHNT and FRNRAP. CDR3 size: 14 residues. TCRdb re-derived calls from the 5' RACE reads in MiXCR, one entry per CDR3 protein. Found here are approximately 190,000 distinct CDR3 sequences, about 15% of them singletons; the top ten hold 40%. In addition, the sample was reused for a study of T cells expressing NK-cell markers.

The V call is TRBV12-5, the J call TRBJ1-2; the D is unclear. This receptor was identified in a woman younger than 30 in good health. What was sequenced was CD8+ T cells sorted from blood. This CDR3 reads CASGQSLPGYGYTF. The CDR3 DNA sequence: TGTGCTAGTGGTCAATCCTTACCGGGGTATGGCTACACCTTC.